The rows below give T cell receptor beta chains drawn from one sample of a study of blood T cell repertoires in COVID-19. The assay was immunoSEQ multiplex PCR, and TCRdb's table has in-frame clones only and misses some. The repertoire holds about 120,000 clones, with 87% as singletons. Sequencing input: peripheral blood. These receptors all come from an older woman with acute or convalescent COVID-19. Both conserved end residues are part of each CDR3. Each record gives: D gene, clone size, V gene, CDR3 length, J gene, CDR3 DNA, CDR3 protein. The D gene is left open where the match is weak. Only part of the rows carry a size: once, few, many, or a class if the clone is expanded.

D: .
size: .
V: TRBV6-6
length: 15
J: TRBJ1-6
DNA: TGTGCCAGCACTATATCAGGGTCTGGGAATTCACCCCTCCACTTT
CDR3: CASTISGSGNSPLHF

D: .
size: .
V: TRBV5-1
length: 14
J: TRBJ1-1
DNA: TGCGCCAGCAGGTTCGGAGAGGAGAACACTGAAGCTTTCTTT
CDR3: CASRFGEENTEAFF

D: TRBD2
size: .
V: TRBV15
length: 13
J: TRBJ2-7
DNA: TGTGCCACCAGCCTAGGACTAGCTTACGAGCAGTACTTC
CDR3: CATSLGLAYEQYF

D: TRBD1
size: .
V: TRBV10-2
length: 14
J: TRBJ1-1
DNA: TGCGCCAGCAGTGAACAGGGGGCGTTGACTGAAGCTTTCTTT
CDR3: CASSEQGALTEAFF

D: TRBD1
size: .
V: TRBV13
length: 16
J: TRBJ2-1
DNA: TGTGCCAGCAGCTTGAGGACAGGGGCGACGGGGAATGAGCAGTTCTTC
CDR3: CASSLRTGATGNEQFF

D: TRBD1
size: once
V: TRBV7-8
length: 15
J: TRBJ2-5
DNA: TGTGCCAGCAGCTCCGGGACAGGGGCGGGCGAGACCCAGTACTTC
CDR3: CASSSGTGAGETQYF

D: TRBD1
size: .
V: TRBV11-2
length: 18
J: TRBJ2-5
DNA: TGTGCCAGCAGCTTACCGGACGTTCGGGACAGGGGGCAAGAGACCCAGTACTTC
CDR3: CASSLPDVRDRGQETQYF

D: TRBD1
size: .
V: TRBV28
length: 14
J: TRBJ1-5
DNA: TGTGCCAGCAGACGACAGGGGGCGGCTCAGCCCCAGCATTTT
CDR3: CASRRQGAAQPQHF

D: .
size: .
V: TRBV6-5
length: 14
J: TRBJ1-6
DNA: TGTGCCAGCAGTTGGGCCACAGGGCGCTCACCCCTCCACTTT
CDR3: CASSWATGRSPLHF

D: TRBD1
size: .
V: TRBV28
length: 13
J: TRBJ1-3
DNA: TGTGCCAGCACCCCGGGACAGGGAGACACCATATATTTT
CDR3: CASTPGQGDTIYF

D: TRBD1
size: .
V: TRBV6-2/TRBV6-3
length: 16
J: TRBJ1-5
DNA: TGTGCCAGCAGCCACCAGGGGACAGTTAGCAATCAGCCCCAGCATTTT
CDR3: CASSHQGTVSNQPQHF

D: .
size: .
V: TRBV14
length: 14
J: TRBJ2-1
DNA: TGTGCCAGCAGCCCGAGAGCCCCCCCCGGGGAGCAGTTCTTC
CDR3: CASSPRAPPGEQFF

D: .
size: .
V: TRBV6-5
length: 11
J: TRBJ1-1
DNA: TGTGCCAGCAGATACCGGACAGAAGCTTTCTTT
CDR3: CASRYRTEAFF

D: TRBD2
size: .
V: TRBV10-2
length: 14
J: TRBJ2-7
DNA: TGCGCCAGCAGTGAGGCGGGGGGAGACTACGAGCAGTACTTC
CDR3: CASSEAGGDYEQYF

D: .
size: .
V: TRBV2
length: 13
J: TRBJ2-5
DNA: TGTGCCAGCAGGTTGGGAGTGGGGGAGACCCAGTACTTC
CDR3: CASRLGVGETQYF

D: .
size: .
V: TRBV7-2
length: 15
J: TRBJ1-5
DNA: TGTGCCAGCCGCAGCGGCGGGGTCGGCAATCAGCCCCAGCATTTT
CDR3: CASRSGGVGNQPQHF

D: TRBD1
size: .
V: TRBV13
length: 17
J: TRBJ1-6
DNA: TGTGCCAGCAGCTTTGGACCCTACAGGGGGGGTAATTCACCCCTCCACTTT
CDR3: CASSFGPYRGGNSPLHF

D: .
size: .
V: TRBV7-2
length: 15
J: TRBJ2-7
DNA: TGTGCCAGCAGCCGGGGGGGGACAGGGCGAAACGAGCAGTACTTC
CDR3: CASSRGGTGRNEQYF

D: .
size: .
V: TRBV28
length: 14
J: TRBJ2-7
DNA: TGTGCCAGCAGTTCAGCCGGGACAACTTACGAGCAGTACTTC
CDR3: CASSSAGTTYEQYF

D: .
size: few
V: TRBV6-6
length: 13
J: TRBJ1-6
DNA: TGTGCCAGCTCGAGGGCACCTAATTCACCCCTCCACTTT
CDR3: CASSRAPNSPLHF

D: .
size: .
V: TRBV23-1
length: 14
J: TRBJ1-3
DNA: TGCGCCAGCAGTGACTCCCCCTCTGGAAACACCATATATTTT
CDR3: CASSDSPSGNTIYF

D: TRBD1
size: .
V: TRBV5-1
length: 14
J: TRBJ1-2
DNA: TGCGCCAGCAGCGTGACTAGGACAGGGGGCGGCTACACCTTC
CDR3: CASSVTRTGGGYTF

D: TRBD1
size: .
V: TRBV6-5
length: 11
J: TRBJ1-1
DNA: TGTGCCAGCACAGGGGGAACTGAAGCTTTCTTT
CDR3: CASTGGTEAFF

D: TRBD1
size: .
V: TRBV6-1
length: 13
J: TRBJ1-5
DNA: TGTGCCAGCAGTGACAGGGGGACTCAGCCCCAGCATTTT
CDR3: CASSDRGTQPQHF

D: .
size: .
V: TRBV5-1
length: 15
J: TRBJ1-3
DNA: TGCGCCAGCAGCTTGCAAGCACTCTCTGGAAACACCATATATTTT
CDR3: CASSLQALSGNTIYF

D: .
size: once
V: TRBV7-3
length: 17
J: TRBJ1-5
DNA: TGTGCCAGCAGCTTACTTGAGAACAGATCATACAATCAGCCCCAGCATTTT
CDR3: CASSLLENRSYNQPQHF

D: TRBD1
size: .
V: TRBV29-1
length: 13
J: TRBJ1-1
DNA: TGCAGCGTTTACAGGGGGCTGGGCACTGAAGCTTTCTTT
CDR3: CSVYRGLGTEAFF

D: .
size: .
V: TRBV6-2/TRBV6-3
length: 16
J: TRBJ1-3
DNA: TGTGCCAGCAGCGACGCTCAGGGCCTCGCTGGAAACACCATATATTTT
CDR3: CASSDAQGLAGNTIYF

D: .
size: .
V: TRBV19
length: 13
J: TRBJ1-1
DNA: TGTGCCAGTAGTATCTGGGGAGGGACTGAAGCTTTCTTT
CDR3: CASSIWGGTEAFF

D: .
size: .
V: TRBV5-1
length: 14
J: TRBJ1-2
DNA: TGCGCCAGCAGCTTGGGAGACATGTCCTATGGCTACACCTTC
CDR3: CASSLGDMSYGYTF

D: .
size: .
V: TRBV4-1
length: 15
J: TRBJ1-1
DNA: TGCGCCAGCAGCCAACACAATGTCATGAACACTGAAGCTTTCTTT
CDR3: CASSQHNVMNTEAFF

D: TRBD1
size: .
V: TRBV7-3
length: 14
J: TRBJ2-3
DNA: TGTGCCAGCAGCTTTTCAGGGGGCGAAGATACGCAGTATTTT
CDR3: CASSFSGGEDTQYF

D: .
size: .
V: TRBV15
length: 14
J: TRBJ2-3
DNA: TGTGCCACCAGCAGGCAGGCGGGCGCAGATACGCAGTATTTT
CDR3: CATSRQAGADTQYF

D: TRBD1
size: .
V: TRBV5-1
length: 14
J: TRBJ2-2
DNA: TGCGCCAGCAGAAATCAGGGGGCCGGCGGGGAGCTGTTTTTT
CDR3: CASRNQGAGGELFF

D: .
size: .
V: TRBV4-1
length: 15
J: TRBJ1-1
DNA: TGCGCCAGCAGCCAACAACCAGGGCGGAACACTGAAGCTTTCTTT
CDR3: CASSQQPGRNTEAFF

D: TRBD2
size: .
V: TRBV6-5
length: 14
J: TRBJ2-1
DNA: TGTGCCAGCGCCCCGGGACTAGCGAACGATGAGCAGTTCTTC
CDR3: CASAPGLANDEQFF

D: TRBD1
size: .
V: TRBV10-1
length: 13
J: TRBJ1-2
DNA: TGCGCCAGCAGTGTGGACAGGGGCTATGGCTACACCTTC
CDR3: CASSVDRGYGYTF

D: TRBD1
size: .
V: TRBV14
length: 17
J: TRBJ1-3
DNA: TGTGCCAGCAGCCAAGCCTTGGTACAGGGGCCTGGAAACACCATATATTTT
CDR3: CASSQALVQGPGNTIYF

D: .
size: .
V: TRBV28
length: 16
J: TRBJ1-1
DNA: TGTGCCAGCAGTTTATGGGCATTTGATGAAACCACTGAAGCTTTCTTT
CDR3: CASSLWAFDETTEAFF

D: .
size: .
V: TRBV13
length: 14
J: TRBJ2-7
DNA: TGTGCCAGCAGCGTGCAGGGTGGGACCTACGAGCAGTACTTC
CDR3: CASSVQGGTYEQYF

D: .
size: .
V: TRBV7-9
length: 13
J: TRBJ2-5
DNA: TGTGCCAGCAGCTTAATGAGGGGGGAGACCCAGTACTTC
CDR3: CASSLMRGETQYF

D: .
size: .
V: TRBV28
length: 13
J: TRBJ1-5
DNA: TGTGCCAGCAGTCCCCAGTTCGATCAGCCCCAGCATTTT
CDR3: CASSPQFDQPQHF

D: TRBD1
size: .
V: TRBV6-1
length: 14
J: TRBJ2-2
DNA: TGTGCCAGCAGGCCCACAGGGGGCCACGGGGAGCTGTTTTTT
CDR3: CASRPTGGHGELFF

D: .
size: once
V: TRBV9
length: 15
J: TRBJ1-1
DNA: TGTGCCAGCAGCCTCCGGGACACACAGAACACTGAAGCTTTCTTT
CDR3: CASSLRDTQNTEAFF

D: .
size: .
V: TRBV25-1
length: 13
J: TRBJ1-2
DNA: TGTGCCAGCAGTGCGGGGCGGGGAAATGGCTACACCTTC
CDR3: CASSAGRGNGYTF

D: .
size: .
V: TRBV6-6
length: 14
J: TRBJ1-3
DNA: TGTGCCAGCAGTTACGAGGATTTCCCGGACACCATATATTTT
CDR3: CASSYEDFPDTIYF

D: .
size: few
V: TRBV28
length: 15
J: TRBJ1-5
DNA: TGTGCCAGCAGTTTAAGGCGGCAGAGCAATCAGCCCCAGCATTTT
CDR3: CASSLRRQSNQPQHF

D: .
size: .
V: TRBV6-1
length: 14
J: TRBJ2-7
DNA: TGTGCCAGCAGTGAAGGAGTACGCCCCAACGAGCAGTACTTC
CDR3: CASSEGVRPNEQYF

D: TRBD1
size: .
V: TRBV5-1
length: 16
J: TRBJ2-7
DNA: TGCGCCAGCAGCTCCCACCCGGGACAGGGCTCCTACGAGCAGTACTTC
CDR3: CASSSHPGQGSYEQYF

D: .
size: once
V: TRBV11-3
length: 13
J: TRBJ1-2
DNA: TGTGCCAGCAGCCCCAAGACAGCATATGGCTACACCTTC
CDR3: CASSPKTAYGYTF

D: .
size: .
V: TRBV12-3/TRBV12-4
length: 13
J: TRBJ2-2
DNA: TGTGCCAGCAGACTAGTTTCCCCCGGGGAGCTGTTTTTT
CDR3: CASRLVSPGELFF

D: TRBD1
size: .
V: TRBV5-8
length: 14
J: TRBJ2-7
DNA: TGTGCCAGCAGCCCCCGGGACAGGGGCTACGAGCAGTACTTC
CDR3: CASSPRDRGYEQYF

D: TRBD1
size: .
V: TRBV4-1
length: 16
J: TRBJ1-2
DNA: TGCGCCAGCAGCCAAGATTCGGCAGGGGGCTACTATGGCTACACCTTC
CDR3: CASSQDSAGGYYGYTF

D: .
size: .
V: TRBV2
length: 15
J: TRBJ1-1
DNA: TGTGCCACCCTGGATGGGGAGGGCTGGGGCACTGAAGCTTTCTTT
CDR3: CATLDGEGWGTEAFF

D: TRBD1
size: .
V: TRBV5-6
length: 17
J: TRBJ2-7
DNA: TGTGCCAGCAGCTTGGGTAGGCCGGGACAGGCAACCTACGAGCAGTACTTC
CDR3: CASSLGRPGQATYEQYF

D: TRBD1
size: .
V: TRBV18
length: 15
J: TRBJ2-7
DNA: TGTGCCAGCTCACCTCCCAGGACAGGATCCTACGAGCAGTACTTC
CDR3: CASSPPRTGSYEQYF

D: .
size: .
V: TRBV15
length: 16
J: TRBJ1-2
DNA: TGTGCCACCAGCAGAGATCTGGGCGGGATCAGTAATGGCTACACCTTC
CDR3: CATSRDLGGISNGYTF

D: TRBD1
size: .
V: TRBV3-1/TRBV3-2
length: 13
J: TRBJ1-2
DNA: TGTGCCAGCAGACAGGGGGGAGACTATGGCTACACCTTC
CDR3: CASRQGGDYGYTF

D: TRBD2
size: few
V: TRBV4-1
length: 13
J: TRBJ2-3
DNA: TGCGCCAGCAGCACGACTAGCGTCGATACGCAGTATTTT
CDR3: CASSTTSVDTQYF